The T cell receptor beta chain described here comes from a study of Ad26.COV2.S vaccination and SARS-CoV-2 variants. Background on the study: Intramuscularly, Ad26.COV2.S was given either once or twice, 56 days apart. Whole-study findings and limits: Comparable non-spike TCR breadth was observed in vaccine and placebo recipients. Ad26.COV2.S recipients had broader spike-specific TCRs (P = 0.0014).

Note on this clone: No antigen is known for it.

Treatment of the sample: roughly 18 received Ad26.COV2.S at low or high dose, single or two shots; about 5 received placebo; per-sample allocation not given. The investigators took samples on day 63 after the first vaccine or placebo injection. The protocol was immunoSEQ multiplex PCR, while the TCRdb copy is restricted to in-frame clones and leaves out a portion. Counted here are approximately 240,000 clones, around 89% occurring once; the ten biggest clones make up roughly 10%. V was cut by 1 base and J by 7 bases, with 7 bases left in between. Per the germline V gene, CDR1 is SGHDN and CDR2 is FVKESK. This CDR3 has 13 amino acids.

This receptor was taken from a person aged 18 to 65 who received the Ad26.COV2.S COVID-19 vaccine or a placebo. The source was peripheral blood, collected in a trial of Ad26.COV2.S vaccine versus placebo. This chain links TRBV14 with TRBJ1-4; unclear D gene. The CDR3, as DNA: TGTGCCAGCAGCCAAGGAGAGCGTGAAAAACTGTTTTTT. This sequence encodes CASSQGEREKLFF.